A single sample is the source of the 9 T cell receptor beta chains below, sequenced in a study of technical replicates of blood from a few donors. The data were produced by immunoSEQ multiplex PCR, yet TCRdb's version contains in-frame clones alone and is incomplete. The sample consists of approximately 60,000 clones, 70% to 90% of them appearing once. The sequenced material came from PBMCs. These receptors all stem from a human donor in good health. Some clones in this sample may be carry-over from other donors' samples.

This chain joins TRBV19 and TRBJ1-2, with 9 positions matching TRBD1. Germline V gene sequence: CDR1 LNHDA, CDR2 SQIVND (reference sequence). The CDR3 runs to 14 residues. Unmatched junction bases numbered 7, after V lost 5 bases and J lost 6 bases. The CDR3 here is CASSPRDRDHGYTF. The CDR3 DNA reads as TGTGCCAGTAGTCCCCGGGACAGGGACCATGGCTACACCTTC.

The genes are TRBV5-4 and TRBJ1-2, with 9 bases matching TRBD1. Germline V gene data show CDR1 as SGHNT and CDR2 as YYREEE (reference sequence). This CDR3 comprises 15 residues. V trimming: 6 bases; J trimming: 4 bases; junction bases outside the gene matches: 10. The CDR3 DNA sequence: TGTGCCAGCACCGTCGGGGGGACAGGGTCCTATGGCTACACCTTC. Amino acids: CASTVGGTGSYGYTF.

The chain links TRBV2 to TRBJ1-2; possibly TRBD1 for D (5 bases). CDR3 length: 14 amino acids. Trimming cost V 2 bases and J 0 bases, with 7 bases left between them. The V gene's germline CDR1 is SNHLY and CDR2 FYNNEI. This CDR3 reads CASSEQGANYGYTF. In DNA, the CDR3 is TGTGCCAGCAGTGAACAGGGTGCTAACTATGGCTACACCTTC.

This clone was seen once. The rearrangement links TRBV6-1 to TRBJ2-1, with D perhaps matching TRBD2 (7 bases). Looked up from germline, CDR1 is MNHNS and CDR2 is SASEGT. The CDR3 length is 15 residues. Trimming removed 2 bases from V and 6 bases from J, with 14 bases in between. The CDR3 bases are TGTGCCAGCAGTGAACAAGGGGGGGGGATCAATGAGCAGTTCTTC. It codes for CASSEQGGGINEQFF.

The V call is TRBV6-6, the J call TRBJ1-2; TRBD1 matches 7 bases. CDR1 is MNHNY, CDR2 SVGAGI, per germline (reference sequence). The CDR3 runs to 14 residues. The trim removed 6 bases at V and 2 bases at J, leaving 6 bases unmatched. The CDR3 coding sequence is TGTGCCAGCAGCCAACAGGGACAGAACTATGGCTACACCTTC. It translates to CASSQQGQNYGYTF.

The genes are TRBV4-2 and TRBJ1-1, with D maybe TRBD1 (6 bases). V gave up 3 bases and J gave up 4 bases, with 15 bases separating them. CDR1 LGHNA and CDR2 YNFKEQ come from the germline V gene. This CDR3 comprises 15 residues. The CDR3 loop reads CASSQGAQEVTEAFF. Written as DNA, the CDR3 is TGTGCCAGCAGCCAGGGGGCACAGGAGGTCACTGAAGCTTTCTTT.

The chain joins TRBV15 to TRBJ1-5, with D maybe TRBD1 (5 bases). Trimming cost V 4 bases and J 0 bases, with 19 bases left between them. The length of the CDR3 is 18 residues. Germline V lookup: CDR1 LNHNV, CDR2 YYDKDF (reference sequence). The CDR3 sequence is CATSIKVVSGASNQPQHF. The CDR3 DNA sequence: TGTGCCACCAGCATCAAGGTTGTTAGCGGGGCTAGCAATCAGCCCCAGCATTTT.

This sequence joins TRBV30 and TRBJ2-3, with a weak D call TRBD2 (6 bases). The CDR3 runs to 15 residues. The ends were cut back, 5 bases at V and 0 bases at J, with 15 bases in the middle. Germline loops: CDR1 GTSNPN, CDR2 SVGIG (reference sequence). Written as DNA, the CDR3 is TGTGCCTGGGCCGTGGGGGGACCTAGCACAGATACGCAGTATTTT. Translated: CAWAVGGPSTDTQYF.

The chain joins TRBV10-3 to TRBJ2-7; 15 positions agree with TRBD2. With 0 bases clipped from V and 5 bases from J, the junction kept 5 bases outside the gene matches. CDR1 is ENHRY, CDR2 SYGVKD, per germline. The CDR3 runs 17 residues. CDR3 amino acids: CAISESGTSGRLNEQYF. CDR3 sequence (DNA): TGTGCCATCAGTGAGTCGGGGACTAGCGGGAGGTTAAACGAGCAGTACTTC.